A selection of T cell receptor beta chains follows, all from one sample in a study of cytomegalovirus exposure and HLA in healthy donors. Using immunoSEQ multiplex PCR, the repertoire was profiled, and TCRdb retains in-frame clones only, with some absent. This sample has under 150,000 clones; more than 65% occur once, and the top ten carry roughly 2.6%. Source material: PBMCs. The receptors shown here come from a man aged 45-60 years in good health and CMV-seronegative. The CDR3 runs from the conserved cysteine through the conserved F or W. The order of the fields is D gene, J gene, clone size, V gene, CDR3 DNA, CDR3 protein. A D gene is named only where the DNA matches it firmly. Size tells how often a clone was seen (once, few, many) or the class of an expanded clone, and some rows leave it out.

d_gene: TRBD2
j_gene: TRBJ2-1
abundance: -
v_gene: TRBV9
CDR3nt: TGTGCCAGCCAGCCAGCGGGACTAGCGGGGTCGGGTGAGCAGTTCTTC
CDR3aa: CASQPAGLAGSGEQFF

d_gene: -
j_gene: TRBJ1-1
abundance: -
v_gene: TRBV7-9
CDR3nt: TGTGCCAGCAGCTCCCTACGGGGGGCGCAGAGCACTGAAGCTTTCTTT
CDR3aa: CASSSLRGAQSTEAFF

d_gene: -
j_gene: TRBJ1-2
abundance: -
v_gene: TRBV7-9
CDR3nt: TGTGCCAGCAGTTTCCCTACAGGGAACTATGGCTACACCTTC
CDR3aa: CASSFPTGNYGYTF

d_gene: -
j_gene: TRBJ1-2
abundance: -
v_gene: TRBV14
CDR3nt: TGTGCCAGCAGCCTTCAAACCGGGATTGGCTACACCTTC
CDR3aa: CASSLQTGIGYTF

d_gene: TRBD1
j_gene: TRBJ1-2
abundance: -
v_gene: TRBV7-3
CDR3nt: TGTGCCAGCAGCCCCGGGACAGGTGGCGACTATGGCTACACCTTC
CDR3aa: CASSPGTGGDYGYTF

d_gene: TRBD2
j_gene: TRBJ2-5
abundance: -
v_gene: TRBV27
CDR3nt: TGTGCCAGCAGTCTCCGGCGACTAGCGGGGGGGCAAGAGACCCAGTACTTC
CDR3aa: CASSLRRLAGGQETQYF

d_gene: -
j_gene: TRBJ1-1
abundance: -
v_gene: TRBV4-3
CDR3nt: TGCGCCAGCGGACTAGCCTCAGGGGCAAGCACTGAAGCTTTCTTT
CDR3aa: CASGLASGASTEAFF

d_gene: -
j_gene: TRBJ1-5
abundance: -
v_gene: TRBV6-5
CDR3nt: TGTGCCAGCAGTACCACAGGGAACCCCAATCAGCCCCAGCATTTT
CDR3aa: CASSTTGNPNQPQHF

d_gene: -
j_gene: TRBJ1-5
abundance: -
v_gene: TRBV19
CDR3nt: TGTGCCAGTAGTATCCGGGGAGATTCCCAGCATTTT
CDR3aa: CASSIRGDSQHF

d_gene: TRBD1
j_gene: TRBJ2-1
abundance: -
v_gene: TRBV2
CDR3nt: TGTGCCAGCAGCCTATTGACAGGGGGCTTAAATGAGCAGTTCTTC
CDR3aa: CASSLLTGGLNEQFF

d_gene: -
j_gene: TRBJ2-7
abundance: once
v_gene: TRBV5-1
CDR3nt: TGCGCCAGCAGCCTGGAGCCCACAGGGTACAACGAGCAGTACTTC
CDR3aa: CASSLEPTGYNEQYF

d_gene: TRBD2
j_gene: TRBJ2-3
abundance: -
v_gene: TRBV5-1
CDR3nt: TGCGCCAGCAGCTTGTACGGTAGCGGGGGCACAGATACGCAGTATTTT
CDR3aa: CASSLYGSGGTDTQYF